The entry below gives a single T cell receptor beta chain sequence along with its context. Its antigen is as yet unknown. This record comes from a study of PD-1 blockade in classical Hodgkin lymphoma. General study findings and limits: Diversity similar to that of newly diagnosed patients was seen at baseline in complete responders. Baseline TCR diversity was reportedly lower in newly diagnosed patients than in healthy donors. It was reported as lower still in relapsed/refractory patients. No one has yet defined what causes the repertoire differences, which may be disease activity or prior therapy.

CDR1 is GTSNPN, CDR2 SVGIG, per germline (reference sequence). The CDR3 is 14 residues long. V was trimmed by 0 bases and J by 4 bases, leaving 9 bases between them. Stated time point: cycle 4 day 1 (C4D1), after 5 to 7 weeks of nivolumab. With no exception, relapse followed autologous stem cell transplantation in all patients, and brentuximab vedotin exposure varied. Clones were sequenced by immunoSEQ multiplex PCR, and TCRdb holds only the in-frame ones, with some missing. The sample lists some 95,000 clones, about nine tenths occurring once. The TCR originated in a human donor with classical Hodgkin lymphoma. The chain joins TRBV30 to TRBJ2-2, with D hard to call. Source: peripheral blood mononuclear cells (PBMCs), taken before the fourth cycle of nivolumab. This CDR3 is CAWSVRQTTGELFF. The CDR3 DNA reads TGTGCCTGGAGTGTCAGGCAGACCACCGGGGAGCTGTTTTTT.